What follows is one T cell receptor beta chain and its context. As yet, its antigen is unknown. This CDR3 spans 14 amino acids. V was clipped by 2 bases and J by 1 base, with 6 bases between them. Germline-derived CDR1 and CDR2 are LGHNA and YNFKEQ. The data belong to a study of early T cells in non-severe SARS-CoV-2 infection. On the study more broadly: The authors sequenced bulk RNA from unsorted whole blood, leaving chains unpaired. Study-wide findings and caveats: The study's VDJdb matching favored anti-spike CD8 responses and missed private and CD4 specificities.

Tagging with unique molecular identifiers was applied to individual cDNA molecules. TCRdb re-analysed the 5' RACE reads in MiXCR, keeping a single row per CDR3 protein. The data show tens of thousands of distinct CDR3 sequences, approximately 5% seen once. The V gene is TRBV4-2, the J gene TRBJ1-5; D gene unclear. This clonotype originated in an adult who was a healthcare worker with PCR-confirmed SARS-CoV-2 infection or an uninfected control (not recorded which). The sequenced sample consisted of whole blood. Written as DNA, the CDR3 is TGTGCCAGCAGCCAACGCGGGAGCAATCAGCCCCAGCATTTT. This encodes CASSQRGSNQPQHF.